These 22 T cell receptor beta chains originate from one sample sequenced in a study of blood T cell repertoires in COVID-19. The repertoire was sequenced with immunoSEQ multiplex PCR; TCRdb's copy has only in-frame clones and lacks some. The sample yields 140,000 to 150,000 clones, 84% seen once. Sequenced material: peripheral blood. The receptors here all came from a man aged 60-69 years with active or convalescent COVID-19.

This chain connects TRBV6-5 to TRBJ1-1, with D perhaps matching TRBD1 (5 bases). V lost 4 bases, J lost 7 bases, and 10 bases lay in between. Germline-derived CDR1 and CDR2 are MNHEY and SVGAGI. This CDR3 is built from 12 residues. This chain's CDR3 is CASSLRRGEAFF. CDR3 DNA: TGTGCCAGCAGTTTACGAAGGGGTGAAGCTTTCTTT.

The V and J genes are TRBV19 and TRBJ2-1; 14 nucleotides line up with TRBD2. CDR1 LNHDA and CDR2 SQIVND come from the germline V gene (reference sequence). The CDR3 contains 19 residues. J lost 3 bases, V lost 5 bases, and 12 bases had no gene match. CDR3 loop: CASSGLGTSGRGGYNEQFF. The CDR3 DNA follows: TGTGCCAGTAGTGGCCTTGGGACTAGCGGGAGAGGGGGCTACAATGAGCAGTTCTTC.

The V call is TRBV30, the J call TRBJ1-2, with D tentatively TRBD1 (5 bases). Germline V gene sequence: CDR1 GTSNPN, CDR2 SVGIG (reference sequence). V lost 3 bases, J lost 8 bases, and 7 bases lay in between. The CDR3 is made up of 10 amino acids. In nucleotides, the CDR3 is TGTGCCTGGAGAAAGGGGGGCTACACCTTC. Translating it yields CAWRKGGYTF.

The J gene is TRBJ2-2, the V gene TRBV27; TRBD2 agrees at 11 bases. In germline, CDR1 is MNHEY, CDR2 SMNVEV (reference sequence). V was clipped by 3 bases and J by 4 bases; unmatched bases: 4. CDR3 length: 16 residues. The CDR3 DNA follows: TGTGCCAGCAGTTTCTTTAGCGGGGGGGGCACCGGGGAGCTGTTTTTT. Its translation: CASSFFSGGGTGELFF.

This clone occurred once. V gene TRBV19 combines with J gene TRBJ1-2; the match to TRBD1 covers 7 bases. CDR1 LNHDA and CDR2 SQIVND come from the germline V gene (reference sequence). CDR3 length equals 13 residues. V trimming: 6 bases; J trimming: 6 bases; junction bases outside the gene matches: 7. The CDR3 here is CASSLTGWDGYTF. The CDR3 coding sequence is TGTGCCAGTAGCTTGACAGGGTGGGATGGCTACACCTTC. The whole variable domain, remainder taken from reference TRBV19 and TRBJ1-2, is DGGITQSPKYLFRKEGQNVTLSCEQNLNHDAMYWYRQDPGQGLRLIYYSQIVNDFQKGDIAEGYSVSREKKESFPLTVTSAQKNPTAFYLCASSLTGWDGYTFGSGTRLTVV.

This clone showed up just once. The V and J genes are TRBV11-3 and TRBJ1-2, with D hard to call. Between the trimmed V and J ends, which lost 5 bases and 6 bases, there was a span of 13 bases. Germline values: CDR1 SGHNT, CDR2 YENEEA. The CDR3 spans 13 residues. The CDR3 DNA follows: TGTGCCAGCAGCCCCTCGGAGGTGAATGGCTACACCTTC. Translation gives CASSPSEVNGYTF. Variable domain in full (rest from reference TRBV11-3 and TRBJ1-2): EAGVVQSPRYKIIEKKQPVAFWCNPISGHNTLYWYLQNLGQGPELLIRYENEEAVDDSQLPKDRFSAERLKGVDSTLKIQPAELGDSAVYLCASSPSEVNGYTFGSGTRLTVV.

This sequence joins TRBV30 and TRBJ1-3; D gene ambiguous. V was shortened by 4 bases and J by 1 base, with 17 bases between the two germline ends. CDR1 is GTSNPN, CDR2 SVGIG, per germline (reference sequence). The CDR3 covers 16 residues. In nucleotides, the CDR3 is TGTGCCTGGACCGGTTACGGCCCGGGGTCTGGAAACACCATATATTTT. It translates to CAWTGYGPGSGNTIYF.

The chain joins TRBV9 to TRBJ2-7; TRBD1 matches at 12 bases. Germline CDR1 SGDLS, CDR2 YYNGEE. V was clipped by 4 bases and J by 2 bases; unmatched bases: 4. The CDR3 length is 15 residues. CDR3 protein: CASSKGTGGAYEQYF. CDR3 DNA: TGTGCCAGCAGCAAGGGGACAGGGGGCGCCTACGAGCAGTACTTC.

The CDR3 spells CASSTPNKGQLAFF. CDR3 in DNA: TGTGCCAGTAGCACGCCAAATAAGGGGCAGCTGGCTTTCTTT. The gene calls are TRBV19 and TRBJ1-1; D possibly corresponds to TRBD1 (5 bases). The CDR3 length is 14 residues. The V gene lost 6 bases and the J gene lost 11 bases, with 22 bases spanning the gap. The germline gives CDR1 LNHDA, CDR2 SQIVND (reference sequence).

The J gene is TRBJ1-2, the V gene TRBV2, with 11 bases aligning to TRBD1. The germline V gene has CDR1 SNHLY and CDR2 FYNNEI. The CDR3 has 13 residues. The ends lost 8 bases at V and 6 bases at J; junction bases unmatched: 5. The CDR3 coding sequence is TGTGCCAGCGGGGGACAGGGGGTTGATGGCTACACCTTC. Protein product: CASGGQGVDGYTF.

The V gene is TRBV5-8, the J gene TRBJ2-7; 7 bases agree with TRBD1. The CDR3 extends over 14 amino acids. Germline V gene sequence: CDR1 SGHTS, CDR2 YDEGEE. V lost 2 bases to trimming and J lost 3 bases; unmatched junction nucleotides: 5. CDR3 sequence (DNA): TGTGCCAGCAGCTTAGGACAGGCGTTCTACGAGCAGTACGTC. It translates to CASSLGQAFYEQYV.

V is TRBV19 and J is TRBJ1-5; D might be TRBD1 (5 bases). CDR1 is LNHDA and CDR2 is SQIVND in the germline V gene (reference sequence). The CDR3 has 18 amino acids. Trimming took off 4 bases at V and 4 bases at J, with 23 bases between the two ends. The DNA for the CDR3 is TGTGCCAGTAGTACCCAACTTTTGGGACTTCGGGTTAATCAGCCCCAGCATTTT. Protein sequence: CASSTQLLGLRVNQPQHF.

V is TRBV9 and J is TRBJ1-2; D gene ambiguous. V shed 2 bases and J shed 1 base, with 15 bases lying between them. CDR1 is SGDLS, CDR2 YYNGEE, per germline. The length of the CDR3 is 16 residues. CDR3 region: CASSVRTSLFNYGYTF. The DNA for the CDR3 is TGTGCCAGCAGCGTCCGGACTTCCCTTTTTAACTATGGCTACACCTTC.

The chain combines TRBV7-9 with TRBJ2-7, with TRBD2 matching over 7 bases. V lost 2 bases, J lost 3 bases, and 10 bases stayed unmatched. The CDR3 has 16 residues. Germline V lookup: CDR1 SEHNR, CDR2 FQNEAQ (reference sequence). The CDR3 sequence is CASSLSGLDLNYEQYV. In nucleotides, the CDR3 is TGTGCCAGCAGCTTATCCGGACTAGACCTAAACTACGAGCAGTACGTC.

The V call is TRBV19, the J call TRBJ1-4; TRBD1 matches 7 bases. The length of the CDR3 is 14 residues. CDR1 LNHDA and CDR2 SQIVND come from the germline V gene (reference sequence). After removal of 5 bases from V and 8 bases from J, the junction contained 8 bases not matched to a gene. CDR3 nucleotide sequence: TGTGCCAGTAGTCCCACGCCAGGGGGGGAAAAACTGTTTTTT. This translates into CASSPTPGGEKLFF.

CDR3 DNA sequence: TGTGCCAGCAGCTTTCTGATCGGAGTCCAAGAGACCCAGTACTTC. Its protein is CASSFLIGVQETQYF. The chain links TRBV7-9 to TRBJ2-5; no clear D gene. V lost 3 bases and J 1 base, leaving 12 bases between the germline ends. CDR3 length: 15 amino acids. Germline V gives CDR1 SEHNR, CDR2 FQNEAQ (reference sequence).

The J gene is TRBJ2-7, the V gene TRBV5-4; 8 nucleotides match TRBD1. The junction had 19 bases not matched to a gene; V was cut back by 0 bases and J by 5 bases. Germline CDR1 and CDR2: SGHNT and YYREEE (reference sequence). CDR3 size: 19 residues. The CDR3 loop reads CASSLVSGAVGTGVHEQYF. The CDR3 DNA reads as TGTGCCAGCAGCTTGGTGTCCGGGGCAGTGGGGACAGGTGTCCACGAGCAGTACTTC.

The chain uses TRBV24-1 and TRBJ2-3; 7 bases map to TRBD1. The junction had 17 bases not matched to a gene; V was cut back by 5 bases and J by 1 base. The V gene's germline CDR1 is KGHDR and CDR2 SFDVKD. The CDR3 contains 19 residues. This CDR3 is CATSVPVIETGRRTDTQYF. For the CDR3, the DNA is TGTGCCACCAGTGTCCCAGTAATTGAGACAGGGAGACGCACAGATACGCAGTATTTT.

The chain uses TRBV4-3 and TRBJ2-2; D gene uncertain. The CDR3 covers 13 residues. V lost 2 bases, J lost 4 bases, and 5 bases lay in between. CDR1 and CDR2 from the germline V gene are LGHNA and YSLEER. The CDR3 loop reads CASSQLSTGELFF. The CDR3 bases are TGCGCCAGCAGCCAACTTAGCACCGGGGAGCTGTTTTTT.

The gene calls are TRBV4-1 and TRBJ1-6, with a possible D match to TRBD1 (6 bases). Trimming left V 1 base short and J 10 bases short, with 14 bases between. In germline, CDR1 is MGHRA, CDR2 YSYEKL. The CDR3 has 15 residues. The CDR3 sequence is CASSQAGAGGSPLHF. The CDR3 region has the DNA TGCGCCAGCAGCCAAGCCGGCGCGGGGGGCTCACCCCTCCACTTT.

The chain links TRBV7-8 to TRBJ1-6; possible D gene TRBD1, 6 bases. CDR3 length: 15 amino acids. The germline gives CDR1 SGHVS, CDR2 FQNEAQ. V lost 5 bases and J 5 bases, leaving 13 bases between the germline ends. CDR3 amino acids: CASSHRDNNNSPLHF. Written as DNA, the CDR3 is TGTGCCAGCAGCCACCGGGACAATAATAATTCACCCCTCCACTTT.

The rearrangement joins TRBV19 to TRBJ1-4; TRBD1 matches 10 bases. The CDR3 extends over 15 amino acids. Unmatched junction bases numbered 11, after V lost 10 bases and J lost 6 bases. Germline V gene data show CDR1 as LNHDA and CDR2 as SQIVND (reference sequence). The CDR3 loop reads CATSLPGTGDEKLFF. The CDR3 nucleotides are TGTGCCACCTCCCTCCCCGGGACAGGGGATGAAAAACTGTTTTTT.